Shown below are 29 T cell receptor beta chains from a single sample sequenced in a study of blood T cell repertoires in COVID-19. Libraries were prepared by immunoSEQ multiplex PCR; TCRdb keeps only in-frame clonotypes and omits some of them. The table shows around 200,000 clones, with roughly 86% occurring only once. Sequencing input: peripheral blood. The receptors shown here come from an elderly woman in a cohort sampled during active or convalescent COVID-19.

The rearrangement links TRBV5-4 to TRBJ2-7; TRBD1 matches 9 bases. V lost 4 bases to trimming and J lost 4 bases; unmatched junction nucleotides: 15. Per germline, CDR1 SGHNT and CDR2 YYREEE (reference sequence). This CDR3 region has 17 residues. For the CDR3, the DNA is TGTGCCAGCAGCCCAAAAGCTCCGGGACAGGGCCTTTACGAGCAGTACTTC. It codes for CASSPKAPGQGLYEQYF.

The chain combines TRBV5-1 with TRBJ1-1, with D possibly being TRBD1 (5 bases). Germline CDR1 is SGHRS and CDR2 is YFSETQ. Trimming shortened V by 4 bases and J by 3 bases, and 16 bases separated the two germline ends. CDR3 length equals 15 residues. As DNA, the CDR3 is TGCGCCAGCAGCGCACGATTCGACAGACACACTGAAGCTTTCTTT. Amino acids: CASSARFDRHTEAFF.

The chain recombines TRBV30 with TRBJ1-5; D may be TRBD1 (6 bases). In germline, CDR1 is GTSNPN, CDR2 SVGIG (reference sequence). Trimming removed 0 bases at V and 6 bases at J, with 15 bases between. The CDR3 has 15 residues. DNA of the CDR3: TGTGCCTGGAGTGTAGGGGGGGGGCCCTTTCAGCCCCAGCATTTT. Translation gives CAWSVGGGPFQPQHF.

The chain couples TRBV3-1 (or the pseudogene TRBV3-2) to TRBJ2-4, with D perhaps matching TRBD2 (6 bases). The germline V and J ends were trimmed by 4 bases and 8 bases, with 18 bases remaining between them. The CDR3 is 15 amino acids. CDR1 LGHDT and CDR2 YNNKEL come from the germline V gene (reference sequence). The CDR3 loop reads CASSPTRGFRDIQYF. In DNA, the CDR3 is TGTGCCAGCAGCCCGACTAGGGGTTTTCGGGACATTCAGTACTTC.

The rearrangement uses TRBV28 and TRBJ1-6; no reliable D call. The length of the CDR3 is 12 residues. CDR1 and CDR2 (germline): MDHEN, SYDVKM. V was cut by 4 bases and J by 13 bases, with 11 bases left in between. The CDR3 sequence is CASSSGPQPLHF. The CDR3 DNA reads as TGTGCCAGCAGTTCGGGTCCCCAGCCCCTCCACTTT.

The genes are TRBV10-3 and TRBJ2-1, with 10 bases that match TRBD2. Germline CDR1 and CDR2: ENHRY and SYGVKD. The J segment lost 7 bases and the V segment lost 7 bases, leaving 16 bases of the junction unmatched. The CDR3 contains 17 residues. The CDR3 DNA reads TGTGCCATCAACAAAGGGTGGCTAGCGGGAGAATCGAATGAGCAGTTCTTC. Amino acids: CAINKGWLAGESNEQFF.

The V call is TRBV6-5, the J call TRBJ1-1; the D gene is possibly TRBD1 (5 bases). The V end lost 5 bases, the J end lost 2 bases, and 15 bases lay between the germline ends. Germline values: CDR1 MNHEY, CDR2 SVGAGI. This CDR3 is built from 15 residues. DNA for the CDR3: TGTGCCAGCAGTCAGGTCAGGGCTGGAAACACTGAAGCTTTCTTT. This sequence encodes CASSQVRAGNTEAFF.

The chain joins TRBV6-2 or TRBV6-3 to TRBJ2-7; 10 bases are shared with TRBD1. The junction had 6 bases not matched to a gene; V was cut back by 6 bases and J by 1 base. CDR1 is MNHEY, CDR2 SVGEGT, per germline. CDR3 length: 15 amino acids. The CDR3 here is CASSKPGQGSYEQYF. CDR3 DNA sequence: TGTGCCAGCAGCAAACCGGGACAGGGGTCCTACGAGCAGTACTTC.

The rearrangement uses TRBV24-1 and TRBJ2-3, with 8 bases identical to TRBD1. Germline CDR1 is KGHDR and CDR2 is SFDVKD. CDR3 size: 17 residues. J lost 2 bases, V lost 3 bases, and 9 bases had no gene match. The CDR3 DNA sequence: TGTGCCACCAGTGATCAACGGACAGGGAGATACACAGATACGCAGTATTTT. Protein product: CATSDQRTGRYTDTQYF.

The V and J genes are TRBV6-5 and TRBJ1-6; 7 nucleotides match TRBD1. CDR1 and CDR2 (germline): MNHEY, SVGAGI. J gave up 6 bases and V 6 bases, and 8 bases lay outside the gene matches. CDR3 length: 15 amino acids. The CDR3 DNA is TGTGCCAGCAGAAACACGACAGGGCTTAATTCACCCCTCCACTTT. Protein: CASRNTTGLNSPLHF.

This chain uses TRBV7-9 with TRBJ1-1, with TRBD1 matching over 7 bases. CDR1 and CDR2 from the germline V gene are SEHNR and FQNEAQ (reference sequence). The CDR3 totals 16 residues. The V and J ends lost 6 bases and 1 base, in that order; junction bases with no gene match: 11. The CDR3 DNA sequence: TGTGCCAGCAGGGCCCCAACAGGGGCCCCGAACACTGAAGCTTTCTTT. This codes for CASRAPTGAPNTEAFF.

The rearrangement uses TRBV7-2 and TRBJ1-6; 7 nucleotides agree with TRBD1. Trimming cost V 5 bases and J 8 bases; bases outside gene matches: 9. The CDR3 totals 15 residues. Germline V gene lookup returns CDR1 SGHTA and CDR2 FQGNSA. The CDR3 DNA reads as TGTGCCAGCAGCCCAATGAGGGGGCGGCATTCACCCCTCCACTTT. Translating it yields CASSPMRGRHSPLHF.

This chain joins TRBV27 and TRBJ1-2; TRBD1 matches at 11 bases. Germline V CDR1 and CDR2: MNHEY, SMNVEV (reference sequence). V lost 6 bases to trimming and J lost 8 bases; unmatched junction nucleotides: 5. CDR3 length: 13 residues. The CDR3 nucleotides read TGTGCCAGCAGCCGGACAGGGGGCGGGGGCTACACCTTC. It yields the protein CASSRTGGGGYTF.

This rearrangement joins TRBV4-1 to TRBJ1-4, with 7 bases aligning to TRBD1. The CDR3 is 15 residues long. V was pared by 5 bases and J by 7 bases, with 10 bases of the junction left unmatched. The germline V gene encodes CDR1 MGHRA and CDR2 YSYEKL. CDR3 amino acids: CASSNRDRVTEKLFF. CDR3 in DNA: TGCGCCAGCAGCAACCGGGACAGAGTCACTGAAAAACTGTTTTTT.

This clone has just one count. The V call is TRBV9, the J call TRBJ2-2; TRBD2 aligns across 10 bases. Germline CDR1 SGDLS, CDR2 YYNGEE. The trim removed 2 bases at V and 3 bases at J, leaving 4 bases unmatched. This CDR3 comprises 16 residues. The CDR3 nucleotides are TGTGCCAGCAGCGTCACACTAGCGGGACACACCGGGGAGCTGTTTTTT. This encodes CASSVTLAGHTGELFF.

This sequence joins TRBV25-1 and TRBJ2-7; TRBD1 aligns across 7 bases. Germline-derived CDR1 and CDR2 are MGHDK and SYGVNS. The CDR3 has 15 residues. The V segment lost 7 bases and the J segment 3 bases; nucleotides outside the gene matches: 12. The CDR3 spells CASIVTGNLFYEQYF. DNA of the CDR3: TGTGCCAGCATCGTGACAGGGAACCTTTTCTACGAGCAGTACTTC.

The chain recombines TRBV7-2 with TRBJ2-1, with D perhaps matching TRBD2 (6 bases). The CDR3 is 16 amino acids. V lost 5 bases, J lost 11 bases, and 25 bases lay in between. CDR1 is SGHTA, CDR2 FQGNSA, per germline. The CDR3 DNA reads TGTGCCAGCAGCCAACGGCCACAGGCGCGGGATCCGAAGCAGTTCTTC. Amino acid sequence: CASSQRPQARDPKQFF.

This chain uses TRBV19 with TRBJ1-1, with D possibly matching TRBD1 (5 bases). Germline V gene lookup returns CDR1 LNHDA and CDR2 SQIVND (reference sequence). Trimming took off 6 bases at V and 3 bases at J, with 14 bases between the two ends. The CDR3 has 14 residues. CDR3 coding DNA: TGTGCCAGTAGGGTGACAGCCACCTACACTGAAGCTTTCTTT. Its translation: CASRVTATYTEAFF.

CDR3 DNA sequence: TGTGCCAGCTCACCCCCCGGACAGGAAAAAAATCAGCCCCAGCATTTT. Residues: CASSPPGQEKNQPQHF. The V call is TRBV18, the J call TRBJ1-5, with 7 bases matching TRBD1. The CDR3 loop spans 16 amino acids. The junction had 9 bases not matched to a gene; V was cut back by 3 bases and J by 4 bases. The germline V gene has CDR1 KGHSH and CDR2 LQKENI.

This clone is a singleton in its sample. This rearrangement joins TRBV5-5 to TRBJ1-2, with D perhaps matching TRBD1 (5 bases). V was shortened by 2 bases and J by 5 bases, with 16 bases between the two germline ends. Germline CDR1 is SGHKS and CDR2 is YYEKEE (reference sequence). The CDR3 contains 15 residues. CDR3 sequence reads: CASSFSWGRTYGYTF. The CDR3, as DNA: TGTGCCAGCAGCTTCTCGTGGGGCAGAACTTATGGCTACACCTTC. The full variable domain, rest sourced from reference TRBV5-5 and TRBJ1-2, is DAGVTQSPTHLIKTRGQQVTLRCSPISGHKSVSWYQQVLGQGPQFIFQYYEKEERGRGNFPDRFSARQFPNYSSELNVNALLLGDSALYLCASSFSWGRTYGYTFGSGTRLTVV.

The chain joins TRBV29-1 to TRBJ2-1; 14 bases are a match to TRBD2. From germline, CDR1 is SQVTM and CDR2 ANQGSEA. The CDR3 sequence is 13 residues long. The V segment lost 8 bases and the J segment 12 bases; nucleotides outside the gene matches: 9. The CDR3: CSSGTSGGPGQFF. Written as DNA, the CDR3 is TGCAGCTCCGGGACTAGCGGGGGCCCCGGGCAGTTCTTC.

The chain is built from TRBV10-3 and TRBJ1-5; 9 nucleotides align to TRBD1. V lost 0 bases, J lost 7 bases, and 4 bases stayed unmatched. From germline, CDR1 is ENHRY and CDR2 SYGVKD. The CDR3 is made up of 15 amino acids. The CDR3 sequence: CAISESGQGRQPQHF. The CDR3 DNA reads as TGTGCCATCAGTGAGTCGGGACAGGGAAGGCAGCCCCAGCATTTT.

The rearrangement links TRBV29-1 to TRBJ1-2; D may be TRBD1 (6 bases). This CDR3 is 16 amino acids long. V was trimmed by 4 bases and J by 6 bases, leaving 24 bases between them. In germline, CDR1 is SQVTM, CDR2 ANQGSEA. The CDR3 is CSVGPTGGDQADGYTF. Here the CDR3 DNA reads TGCAGCGTTGGCCCAACGGGGGGCGACCAAGCTGATGGCTACACCTTC.

The chain carries TRBV30 and TRBJ2-1; D remains ambiguous. The V gene's germline CDR1 is GTSNPN and CDR2 SVGIG (reference sequence). With 0 bases removed from V and 9 bases from J, the gap between germline ends came to 12 bases. The CDR3 has 13 residues. The CDR3 is CAWSVQPLGEQFF. CDR3 bases: TGTGCCTGGAGTGTACAGCCCTTGGGTGAGCAGTTCTTC. Based on the CDR3 plus reference TRBV30 and TRBJ2-1, the full variable domain is SQTIHQWPATLVQPVGSPLSLECTVEGTSNPNLYWYRQAAGRGLQLLFYSVGIGQISSEVPQNLSASRPQDRQFILSSKKLLLSDSGFYLCAWSVQPLGEQFFGPGTRLTVL.

For this clone: Other DNA sequences in the same sample also yield this CDR3. The chain recombines TRBV5-1 with TRBJ1-3, with 8 nucleotides matching TRBD1. CDR1 and CDR2 (germline): SGHRS, YFSETQ. The CDR3 length is 15 residues. The junction had 3 bases not matched to a gene; V was cut back by 4 bases and J by 0 bases. CDR3 in DNA: TGCGCCAGCAGCCTGGGACAGGTCTCTGGAAACACCATATATTTT. It is translated as CASSLGQVSGNTIYF.

The sample holds one count of this clone. V gene TRBV4-2 combines with J gene TRBJ1-4; TRBD1 matches at 10 bases. The CDR3 has 14 residues. CDR1 is LGHNA and CDR2 is YNFKEQ in the germline V gene. Unmatched junction bases numbered 5, after V lost 5 bases and J lost 8 bases. CDR3 region: CASSRDRGGEKLFF. The CDR3, as DNA: TGTGCCAGCAGCAGGGACAGGGGTGGCGAAAAACTGTTTTTT.

The chain couples TRBV24-1 to TRBJ1-2; TRBD1 matches at 9 bases. The CDR3 extends over 11 amino acids. The V and J ends lost 9 bases and 10 bases, in that order; junction bases with no gene match: 5. Looked up from germline, CDR1 is KGHDR and CDR2 is SFDVKD. CDR3 residues: CATRTGDVYTF. The CDR3 DNA reads TGTGCCACCCGGACAGGGGATGTCTACACCTTC.

The chain links TRBV18 to TRBJ1-1, with 12 nucleotides matching TRBD1. Germline CDR1 is KGHSH and CDR2 is LQKENI. CDR3 length: 16 residues. The V and J ends lost 0 bases and 1 base, in that order; junction bases with no gene match: 0. The CDR3 region is CASSPPGQGANTEAFF. DNA for the CDR3: TGTGCCAGCTCACCACCGGGACAGGGGGCGAACACTGAAGCTTTCTTT. Using reference TRBV18 and TRBJ1-1 for the parts outside the CDR3, the full variable domain is NAGVMQNPRHLVRRRGQEARLRCSPMKGHSHVYWYRQLPEEGLKFMVYLQKENIIDESGMPKERFSAEFPKEGPSILRIQQVVRGDSAAYFCASSPPGQGANTEAFFGQGTRLTVV.

Written as DNA, the CDR3 is TGTGCCAGCAGTTTAGTAACCACCCGGGACAGGGTTGAGTACGAGCAGTACTTC. Protein sequence: CASSLVTTRDRVEYEQYF. This sequence joins TRBV27 and TRBJ2-7, with 9 bases matching TRBD1. Germline loops: CDR1 MNHEY, CDR2 SMNVEV (reference sequence). The CDR3 has 18 residues. Trimming cost V 2 bases and J 4 bases; bases outside gene matches: 15.